This T cell receptor beta chain comes out of a study of cytomegalovirus exposure and HLA in healthy donors (dated by TCRdb to the late 2010s). For the study in its entirety: An earlier analysis of 550 to 700 of the donors reported 250 to 350 Gb of sequence data and roughly 100 million unique TCR beta sequences from roughly 200 million T cells. An early release covering about 600 HLA-typed donors comprised about 300 gigabases of sequencing data and tens of millions of unique TCR sequences. The genetic ancestry cluster associated with self-reported Caucasian donors included about 84% of the roughly 390 genotyped donors. The aim of the study was to test whether cataloging public T cell receptors could identify signatures of past pathogen exposure. The study profiled the T cell repertoires of hundreds of subjects by immunosequencing and related them to cytomegalovirus serostatus. Besides the first cohort of roughly 660 subjects, a separate validation cohort made up of 95 to 150 different subjects was used. To predict cytomegalovirus infection status, the study combined high-throughput TCR immunosequencing, statistical association of individual TCRs with disease status, and machine learning. To study patterns of TCR occurrence, a later analysis re-analyzed previously published TCR beta repertoires from just over 650 donors and added high-resolution HLA genotyping. In the later analysis, no new phenotypic data were used to find candidate immune exposures; instead, reliance was placed on TCR beta sequences and their occurrence across donors. In an earlier analysis of over 550 of the donors, high-throughput TCR beta sequencing was used to judge whether each TCR beta V gene segment behaved as functional or pseudogenic. Donor age, sex, ethnicity and CMV serostatus were compiled together with the repertoire data. A later genetic analysis took genome-wide SNP genotypes for 398 of the 666 donors and used that subset as a discovery cohort. Every discovery cohort repertoire had been produced on one sequencing platform. Class I and class II HLA loci were covered by the typing at four-digit resolution. Typing coverage varied by locus: about 620-630 donors for A, B, C, DRB1 and DQB1; 500 to 550 for DQA1; around 570 for DPA1; roughly 450 for DPB1. Because of strong linkage in the cohort, 5 or 6 DR-DQ haplotypes were treated as single units for association and clustering. Among about 390 genotyped donors of the cohort, an average of about 240,000 unique TCR beta nucleotide sequences were sequenced per donor, about a sixth of them non-productive. Beyond this particular receptor, the publication reports: A cluster of highly shared sequence variants was judged likely to represent a technical artifact of the sequencing pipeline. A further reported finding was that TCR beta sequences accurately predicted the HLA-A and HLA-B alleles for most subjects in the first cohort. While some public TCRs were present in many individuals, most TCR sequences turned up only very rarely across donors. Immune exposure information for the cohort was limited to CMV serostatus. In a later analysis, HLA-associated TCR beta chains showed more clonal expansion and lower generation probabilities than non-associated chains that were equally common. Sequencing depth was assumed to be roughly uniform across donors in the presence/absence analyses, though that assumption may not hold. According to a later analysis, most CMV-associated TCR beta chains appeared to be HLA-restricted, and the HLA associations seemed to be driven largely by CMV exposure. In vitro tests confirmed that a few of the cytomegalovirus-associated TCR beta chains recognize cytomegalovirus antigens. An earlier analysis of around 600 of the donors showed that most TCR beta V segments appeared in productive rearrangements either about 90% or about 30% of the time, which broadly matched IMGT annotations. In both the original and validation cohorts, the classifier was reported to diagnose cytomegalovirus status with high specificity and sensitivity. When HLA alleles, especially DR and DQ, strongly co-occurred, TCR associations were difficult to assign to individual alleles. A later genetic analysis reported fewer N-insertions in productive TCRs among donors in an Asian-associated ancestry cluster than the 666-donor mean. According to a later analysis, TCR association rates differed among HLA loci, with DRB1 alleles showing the most associated TCRs and HLA-C alleles showing the fewest. Linkage disequilibrium might explain the correlated functional status among segregating V segments, but an unknown experimental factor could not be excluded. Only TCR beta chains were sequenced in this cohort, and the absence of alpha or paired-chain data limited detectable features. Because counts were too low, 15 to 20 rarely observed V segments, including chromosome 9 orphons, were excluded from the earlier analysis of about 500 of the donors. V-gene and J-gene trimming of TCR beta chains was associated with a missense DCLRE1C variant in a later genetic analysis, and the association was replicated in an independent cohort. The authors suggested that the approach could potentially be extended to other disease states and immunological phenotypes. Because HLA typing was missing for some donors at each locus, association tests included only the typed subset. A later analysis associated 17,000 or so TCR beta sequences with specific HLA alleles at a false discovery rate of 0.05. In the study, about 150 TCR beta chains were listed as associated with cytomegalovirus. Some IMGT-functional V segments, including TRBV6-2 and TRBV6-3, could not be told apart with the 87-base-pair reads, so those segments were excluded. According to a later analysis, parvovirus B19, influenza, CMV and Epstein-Barr virus appeared linked to several top co-occurrence clusters.

Libraries were prepared through the immunoSEQ multiplex PCR assay. For the multiplex PCR, a mixture combining 60 forward primers for TCR Vbeta segments and 13 reverse primers for TCR Jbeta segments was used. A multiplex PCR assay on genomic DNA amplified the CDR3 region of rearranged TCR beta genes. Amplified TCR beta libraries were sequenced as 87-base-pair reads on the Illumina HiSeq System. On the authors' methods: In a later analysis, some 80 million unique TCR beta chains were counted across the 500 to 850 repertoires, and roughly 11 million of these chains were shared by at least two donors. A nearest-neighbor algorithm error-corrected the raw reads and collapsed the reads into unique sequences, merging closely related sequences to remove PCR and sequencing errors. To assign V, D and J gene segments, CDR3 sequences were aligned to IMGT reference sequences. For a sequence to be retained, at least a six-nucleotide match to both a V gene segment and a J gene segment was required. Rearrangements were classified as productive when the CDR3 lacked stop codons and remained in frame with V and J, and all other rearrangements were classified as non-productive. CDR3 was defined by IMGT convention, running from the second conserved V-encoded cysteine to the conserved J-encoded phenylalanine. In an earlier analysis of around 600 of the donors, sequences lacking an unambiguous match to a single V gene segment were excluded. An earlier analysis of under 750 of the donors called V segments functional above 56.7% productive rearrangements and segregating when the between-donor standard deviation exceeded 5%. To diagnose cytomegalovirus status from the catalog of TCR beta chain sequences, a statistical classification framework was built. In a later analysis, V and J genes were assigned by comparing TCR nucleotide sequences against IMGT/GENE-DB human TR gene sequences. Using the TCRdist pipeline, a later analysis assigned CDR3 sequences along with most-parsimonious VDJ recombination scenarios. In a later analysis, each TCR beta chain was defined by its CDR3 amino acid sequence together with its V-gene family, and reads lacking a unique V-gene family were excluded. To address suspected cross-contamination and a sequencing artifact, a later analysis removed approximately 590 highly shared, low-generation-probability nucleotide sequences. For each public chain, a later analysis derived a clonal expansion index from normalized ranks of inferred template counts within each repertoire. Generation probabilities in a later analysis came from a VDJ recombination model fitted to out-of-frame rearrangements, and those results were checked against IGoR. In a later analysis, TCR-TCR, TCR-HLA and TCR-CMV co-occurrence was scored with hypergeometric tests, and a repertoire-size bias correction was applied to TCR pairs. A later analysis estimated false discovery rates by permuting HLA or CMV assignments 20 times. In a later analysis, co-occurring TCRs were grouped with DBSCAN, and TCRdist sequence similarity was added when clustering was performed within HLA-allele-positive subsets. Repertoires with fewer than 30,000 or more than 120,000 public chains were left out of co-occurrence clustering, as were about 5 repertoires with anomalous nucleotide sharing. TCRdb took this table from immuneACCESS and kept in-frame rearrangements with V and J called. Such tables lack part of the clones; where checked against another copy, unresolved V genes explain under half of the gap, and the rest is unexplained. V and J calls and clone size are those listed in that table; D and trimming were worked out from the DNA. The sample table records some 75,000 clones; more than 60% of these occur just once. Around 6.4% of the sample is in the top ten clones.

The cohort consisted of 666 healthy bone marrow donors. At the time of sampling, all cohort members were nominally healthy, though unrecorded immune exposures were likely present. The donor was CMV seropositive and belonged to the group of about 290 seropositive cohort members. A peripheral blood sample was provided by each donor, and peripheral blood mononuclear cells were used for TCR beta sequencing. Genomic DNA was extracted from the blood cell samples with the Qiagen DNeasy Blood Extraction Kit. Notes on this clone: The antigen it binds to is not known. No qualities accompany the bases; no much larger clone lies one base away.

From its cysteine to its phenylalanine, the CDR3 spans 16 amino acids. Just the 48-base CDR3 DNA is kept, in frame starting at base 1. V is trimmed back by 3 bases and J by 2 bases, and the junction contains 8 bases that no gene match accounts for. The germline V gene gives CDR1 as SGHVS and CDR2 as FNYEAQ. Recombination connected TRBV7-6 to TRBJ2-5; 8 central nucleotides agree with TRBD2. The receptor comes from a man younger than 35 in good health and CMV-seropositive. Specimen: PBMCs. CDR3 region: CASSLGVAGNQETQYF. The DNA sequence is given as TGTGCCAGCAGCTTGGGCGTAGCGGGAAATCAAGAGACCCAGTACTTC.